This TCR beta chain was obtained from a study of cytotoxic CD8 clonotypes in ibrutinib-treated CLL. TCRdb's table, derived via immunoSEQ multiplex PCR, lists solely in-frame clones and lacks some. This repertoire shows about 140,000 clones, around 77% found once; its top ten account for approximately 28%. Between the trimmed V and J ends, which lost 1 base and 5 bases, there was a span of 9 bases. Germline CDR1 reads SGHRS; CDR2 reads YFSETQ. This CDR3 is 13 amino acids long. The sample holds a few counts of this clone. The sequenced sample was PBMCs, obtained after 12 months of ibrutinib treatment. The chain has TRBV5-1 and TRBJ1-1; D possibly corresponds to TRBD1 (5 bases). This sequence was found in a human donor with chronic lymphocytic leukemia. The CDR3, as DNA: TGCGCCAGCAGCTTGAGTCAGGGTACTGAAGCTTTCTTT. Its translation is CASSLSQGTEAFF.